These 29 T cell receptor beta chains share one sample of origin, sequenced in a study of shared clonotypes between healthy human individuals. TCRdb's table, derived via immunoSEQ multiplex PCR, lists solely in-frame clones and lacks some. This table has approximately 320,000 clones, 87% appearing once. The sequencing input was memory CD8+ T cells sorted from blood. Indicated subset: CD45RO+ cells pooled with CCR7-negative TemRA cells. These receptors were collected from a man aged 18 to 35 in good health.

J is TRBJ2-7 and V is TRBV11-2, with 8 bases identical to TRBD2. Germline V gives CDR1 SGHAT, CDR2 FQNNGV. The CDR3 totals 13 residues. The junction had 3 bases not matched to a gene; V was cut back by 5 bases and J by 3 bases. The CDR3 DNA follows: TGTGCCAGCAGCGTAGGGACTAGCTACGAGCAGTACTTC. The encoded protein is CASSVGTSYEQYF.

This clone came up once. V is TRBV4-1 and J is TRBJ2-7; no clear D. Between the trimmed V and J ends, which lost 0 bases and 2 bases, there was a span of 11 bases. The CDR3 has 15 residues. CDR1 MGHRA and CDR2 YSYEKL come from the germline V gene. In nucleotides, the CDR3 is TGCGCCAGCAGCCAAGAGGTGGGGTTCACCTACGAGCAGTACTTC. Its protein is CASSQEVGFTYEQYF.

The chain joins TRBV30 to TRBJ1-4; D call uncertain. The CDR3 consists of 12 residues. V lost 7 bases, J lost 13 bases, and 19 bases lay in between. The V gene's germline CDR1 is GTSNPN and CDR2 SVGIG (reference sequence). CDR3 region: CASEAGVLGLFF. The DNA for the CDR3 is TGTGCCTCCGAAGCGGGAGTTTTAGGACTGTTTTTT.

The chain is built from TRBV4-3 and TRBJ1-1; TRBD1 is a possible D gene (5 bases). CDR1 and CDR2 (germline): LGHNA, YSLEER. Trimming took 0 bases from V and 8 from J, leaving 13 bases between them. The CDR3 contains 14 residues. Here the CDR3 DNA reads TGCGCCAGCAGCCAAGAAGAGGGGCACTCCGAAGCTTTCTTT. Its protein product is CASSQEEGHSEAFF.

The chain links TRBV5-4 to TRBJ2-5; the D gene is possibly TRBD2 (6 bases). Trimming cost V 6 bases and J 1 base, with 13 bases left between them. Germline CDR1 is SGHNT and CDR2 is YYREEE (reference sequence). The CDR3 runs 14 residues. The CDR3 DNA reads TGTGCCAGCAATGATTGGGAGGTCCAAGAGACCCAGTACTTC. Encoded protein: CASNDWEVQETQYF.

The rearrangement joins TRBV7-2 to TRBJ2-3; 8 positions agree with TRBD1. Germline CDR1 SGHTA, CDR2 FQGNSA. J lost 4 bases, V lost 0 bases, and 12 bases had no gene match. CDR3 length: 18 residues. CDR3 DNA: TGTGCCAGCAGCTTAGCGTTGGCAGGGGGCTTTCTCGCAGATACGCAGTATTTT. Residues: CASSLALAGGFLADTQYF.

The genes are TRBV30 and TRBJ2-1, with D hard to call. Germline CDR1 reads GTSNPN; CDR2 reads SVGIG (reference sequence). CDR3 length: 14 residues. V was cut by 5 bases and J by 0 bases, with 11 bases left in between. The CDR3 sequence is CAWSWGSSYNEQFF. CDR3 in DNA: TGTGCCTGGTCCTGGGGTAGCTCCTACAATGAGCAGTTCTTC.

The gene calls are TRBV7-8 and TRBJ2-1; a possible D gene is TRBD2 (6 bases). V lost 7 bases to trimming and J lost 9 bases, with 22 bases between them. The CDR3 length is 15 residues. Germline CDR1 is SGHVS and CDR2 is FQNEAQ. The CDR3 here is CASIHPAGRKGEQFF. CDR3 in DNA: TGTGCCAGCATCCACCCCGCAGGGAGGAAGGGTGAGCAGTTCTTC.

This chain links TRBV7-2 with TRBJ2-3; 13 nucleotides align to TRBD2. J gave up 0 bases and V 3 bases, and 6 bases lay outside the gene matches. Germline-derived CDR1 and CDR2 are SGHTA and FQGNSA. The CDR3 contains 18 residues. The CDR3 reads CASSLGGTSGISTDTQYF. CDR3 coding DNA: TGTGCCAGCAGCTTGGGCGGGACTAGCGGGATTAGCACAGATACGCAGTATTTT.

This chain uses TRBV27 with TRBJ2-2; D gene unclear. V lost 8 bases, J lost 0 bases, and 16 bases lay in between. CDR1 is MNHEY, CDR2 SMNVEV, per germline (reference sequence). This CDR3 has 16 amino acids. As DNA, the CDR3 is TGTGCCAGCTACGCCCTGAGGCGTACGAACACCGGGGAGCTGTTTTTT. Its translation is CASYALRRTNTGELFF.

The rearrangement joins TRBV9 to TRBJ2-3; D perhaps matches TRBD2 (6 bases). The length of the CDR3 is 14 residues. CDR1 and CDR2 from the germline V gene are SGDLS and YYNGEE. V was trimmed by 6 bases and J by 4 bases, leaving 15 bases between them. The CDR3 region is CASTDGSFADTQYF. CDR3 coding DNA: TGTGCCAGCACCGACGGGAGTTTCGCAGATACGCAGTATTTT.

V is TRBV27 and J is TRBJ2-7, with TRBD1 as a possible D gene (5 bases). Trimming removed 6 bases from V and 3 bases from J, with 15 bases in between. The CDR3 spans 14 residues. In germline, CDR1 is MNHEY, CDR2 SMNVEV (reference sequence). CDR3 DNA sequence: TGTGCCAGCAGCCCTACGACAGTACACTACGAGCAGTACTTC. As protein: CASSPTTVHYEQYF.

The CDR3: CAISEWQGNTEAFF. CDR3 DNA: TGTGCCATCAGTGAATGGCAGGGAAACACTGAAGCTTTCTTT. The V call is TRBV10-3, the J call TRBJ1-1; D may be TRBD1 (5 bases). The CDR3 loop spans 14 amino acids. Germline lookup yields CDR1 ENHRY and CDR2 SYGVKD. The ends were cut back, 3 bases at V and 2 bases at J, with 10 bases in the middle.

The chain joins TRBV25-1 to TRBJ2-1, with D tentatively TRBD1 or TRBD2 (5 bases each). CDR3 length equals 16 residues. Trimming pared 1 base from V and 4 bases from J, leaving 14 bases between. Germline loops: CDR1 MGHDK, CDR2 SYGVNS. The CDR3 coding sequence is TGTGCCAGCAGTGAATGGGGGTTACTACCATACAATGAGCAGTTCTTC. Translated: CASSEWGLLPYNEQFF.

This clone showed up just a few times. CDR3 in amino acids: CASSLGLLAAEQYF. DNA of the CDR3: TGTGCCAGCAGCTTAGGCCTGCTAGCAGCCGAGCAGTACTTC. J is TRBJ2-7 and V is TRBV13; tentatively, D is TRBD2 (5 bases). From germline, CDR1 is PRHDT and CDR2 FYEKMQ (reference sequence). CDR3 length equals 14 residues. With 0 bases removed from V and 6 bases from J, the gap between germline ends came to 12 bases.

The chain combines TRBV2 with TRBJ2-5; D could derive from TRBD1 or TRBD2 (5 bases each). V was clipped by 6 bases and J by 5 bases, with 13 bases between them. There are 13 residues in the CDR3. The germline CDR1 and CDR2 sequences are SNHLY and FYNNEI. The CDR3 protein is CASRGREAETQYF. The CDR3 nucleotides are TGTGCCAGCAGGGGACGTGAGGCGGAGACCCAGTACTTC.

This chain links TRBV7-9 with TRBJ1-2, with D maybe TRBD1 (6 bases). V was clipped by 4 bases and J by 1 base, with 13 bases between them. The CDR3 contains 15 residues. Per the germline V gene, CDR1 is SEHNR and CDR2 is FQNEAQ (reference sequence). CDR3 coding DNA: TGTGCCAGCAGCTCCCCGGGACACATTAACTATGGCTACACCTTC. It is translated as CASSSPGHINYGYTF.

The table lists this clone with many counts. The chain couples TRBV5-4 to TRBJ1-1; D is possibly TRBD1 (6 bases). Per germline, CDR1 SGHNT and CDR2 YYREEE (reference sequence). The CDR3 extends over 15 amino acids. V was clipped by 0 bases and J by 1 base, with 10 bases between them. The CDR3 protein is CASSLGWGANTEAFF. CDR3 sequence (DNA): TGTGCCAGCAGCTTGGGATGGGGGGCGAACACTGAAGCTTTCTTT.

This chain connects TRBV4-3 to TRBJ1-3; no firm D call. This CDR3 is 15 amino acids long. V was cut by 0 bases and J by 3 bases, with 9 bases left in between. Germline V gene lookup returns CDR1 LGHNA and CDR2 YSLEER. The CDR3 region is CASSQDQPYGNTIYF. The CDR3 nucleotides read TGCGCCAGCAGCCAAGATCAGCCGTATGGAAACACCATATATTTT.

This clone was found once. V usage is TRBV2 and J usage is TRBJ1-4; TRBD1 matches at 9 bases. CDR1 SNHLY and CDR2 FYNNEI come from the germline V gene. The CDR3 contains 16 residues. V dropped 10 bases and J dropped 7; count of bases not matched to a gene: 16. The CDR3 protein is CANLPSPGQGFEKLFF. The DNA of the CDR3 is TGTGCCAACTTACCCTCCCCGGGACAGGGATTTGAAAAACTGTTTTTT.

The chain employs TRBV6-1 and TRBJ1-1; tentatively, D is TRBD1 (6 bases). Trimming stripped 4 bases from V and 2 bases from J, with 14 bases between. From germline, CDR1 is MNHNS and CDR2 SASEGT. The CDR3 spans 15 residues. CDR3 in amino acids: CASSGSWGANTEAFF. The CDR3 DNA is TGTGCCAGCAGTGGCAGTTGGGGGGCTAACACTGAAGCTTTCTTT.

Remarks on this clone: The junction and the germline gene differ at one end; a read error may be behind it. CDR3 coding DNA: TGTGCCAGCAGTTTGGGGAGTTCGGTCCTATCCCACTTC. It translates to CASSLGSSVLSHF. This rearrangement joins TRBV6-5 to TRBJ1-2; no clear D gene. Per the germline V gene, CDR1 is MNHEY and CDR2 is SVGAGI. CDR3 size: 13 residues.

The chain carries TRBV28 and TRBJ1-5; unclear D gene. The V end was cut by 4 bases, the J end by 1 base, with 8 bases between. This CDR3 has 14 residues. CDR1 is MDHEN and CDR2 is SYDVKM in the germline V gene. CDR3 protein: CASSSEWSNQPQHF. For the CDR3, the DNA is TGTGCCAGCAGTTCGGAATGGAGCAATCAGCCCCAGCATTTT.

V gene TRBV5-1 combines with J gene TRBJ2-7, with TRBD1 as a possible D gene (6 bases). Deletions cut 0 bases from V and 3 bases from J, with 13 bases between. The CDR3 is 15 amino acids. Germline loops: CDR1 SGHRS, CDR2 YFSETQ. In nucleotides, the CDR3 is TGCGCCAGCAGCTTGGCCTCAACAGGGAGCTACGAGCAGTACTTC. Translation gives CASSLASTGSYEQYF.

This rearrangement joins TRBV6-6 to TRBJ1-5; no firm D call. Per the germline V gene, CDR1 is MNHNY and CDR2 is SVGAGI (reference sequence). Between the trimmed V and J ends, which lost 1 base and 4 bases, there was a span of 2 bases. CDR3 length: 12 amino acids. CDR3 residues: CASSYLNQPQHF. The CDR3, as DNA: TGTGCCAGCAGTTACTTAAATCAGCCCCAGCATTTT.

The V call is TRBV6-5, the J call TRBJ2-2; 7 bases are a match to TRBD2. J lost 0 bases, V lost 2 bases, and 0 bases had no gene match. The CDR3 consists of 15 residues. The V gene's germline CDR1 is MNHEY and CDR2 SVGAGI. The CDR3 DNA is TGTGCCAGCAGTTACCTAGCGGCGAACACCGGGGAGCTGTTTTTT. Protein sequence: CASSYLAANTGELFF.

The chain employs TRBV15 and TRBJ2-3; D uncertain. The length of the CDR3 is 17 residues. Trimming took off 0 bases at V and 3 bases at J, with 16 bases between the two ends. Germline V gives CDR1 LNHNV, CDR2 YYDKDF (reference sequence). This CDR3 is CATSRDPFNGMTDTQYF. The CDR3, as DNA: TGTGCCACCAGCAGAGACCCCTTCAATGGGATGACAGATACGCAGTATTTT.

The chain joins TRBV5-1 to TRBJ2-7; weak D call: TRBD1 (6 bases). This CDR3 is 14 amino acids long. Germline CDR1 and CDR2: SGHRS and YFSETQ. V was cut by 2 bases and J by 0 bases, with 9 bases left in between. Here the CDR3 reads CASSFRGDSYEQYF. CDR3 nucleotide sequence: TGCGCCAGCAGCTTCAGGGGCGACTCCTACGAGCAGTACTTC.

The V and J genes are TRBV11-2 and TRBJ2-1; possibly TRBD1 or TRBD2 for D (5 bases each). This CDR3 region has 15 residues. V was shortened by 4 bases and J by 4 bases, with 14 bases between the two germline ends. Germline V gene lookup returns CDR1 SGHAT and CDR2 FQNNGV. Here the CDR3 DNA reads TGTGCCAGCAGCTCCCTCCGGGACCCATACAATGAGCAGTTCTTC. It specifies CASSSLRDPYNEQFF.